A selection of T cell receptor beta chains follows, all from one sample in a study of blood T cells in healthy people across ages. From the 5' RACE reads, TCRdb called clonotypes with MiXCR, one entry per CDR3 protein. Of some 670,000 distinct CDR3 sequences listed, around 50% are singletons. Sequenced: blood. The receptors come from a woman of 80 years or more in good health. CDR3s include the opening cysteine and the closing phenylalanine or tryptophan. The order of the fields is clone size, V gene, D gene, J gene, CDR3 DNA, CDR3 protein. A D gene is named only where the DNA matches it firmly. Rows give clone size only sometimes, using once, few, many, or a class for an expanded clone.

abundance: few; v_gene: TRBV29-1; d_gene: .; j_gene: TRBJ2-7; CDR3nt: TGCAGCGTTGAACGGGACCCCGTGGGCAGCGAGCAGTACTTC; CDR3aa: CSVERDPVGSEQYF
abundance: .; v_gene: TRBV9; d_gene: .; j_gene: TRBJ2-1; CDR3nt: TGTGCCAGCAGCGCCGGGGGAGCTTACAATGAGCAGTTCTTC; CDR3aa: CASSAGGAYNEQFF
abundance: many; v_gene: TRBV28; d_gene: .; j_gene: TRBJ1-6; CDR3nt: TGTGCCAGCAGTGTTCGGATCGGGAGTTCCTCACCCCTCCACTTT; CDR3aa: CASSVRIGSSSPLHF
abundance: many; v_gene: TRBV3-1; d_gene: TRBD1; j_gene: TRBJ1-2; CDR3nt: TGTGCCAGCAGCCCTCAGGGGGCTAACTATGGCTACACCTTC; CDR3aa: CASSPQGANYGYTF
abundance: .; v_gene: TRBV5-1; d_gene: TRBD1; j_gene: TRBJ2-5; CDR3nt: TGCGCCAGCAGCTTTGGGGACAGCCAAGAGACCCAGTACTTC; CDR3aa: CASSFGDSQETQYF
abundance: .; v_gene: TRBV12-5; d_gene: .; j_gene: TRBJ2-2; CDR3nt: TGTGCTAGTGGTTCCGGTTCCAATACCGGGGAGCTGTTTTTT; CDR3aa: CASGSGSNTGELFF
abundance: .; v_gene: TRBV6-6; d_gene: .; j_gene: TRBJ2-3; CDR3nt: TGTGCCAGCAGTTATAGGGCGGGTGGGCATCAGGCAGATACGCAGTATTTT; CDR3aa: CASSYRAGGHQADTQYF
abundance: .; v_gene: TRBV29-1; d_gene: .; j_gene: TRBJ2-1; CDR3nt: TGCAGCGTTGAATTCAGGGGAGGTTGGAATGAGCAGTTCTTC; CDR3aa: CSVEFRGGWNEQFF
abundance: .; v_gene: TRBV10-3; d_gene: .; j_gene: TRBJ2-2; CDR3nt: TGTGCCATCAGTGAGTCTGGCAGGGGCAACACCGGGGAGCTGTTTTTT; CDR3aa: CAISESGRGNTGELFF
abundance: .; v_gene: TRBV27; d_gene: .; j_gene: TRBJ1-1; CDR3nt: TGTGCCAGCAGTTTTGTTGACAGATATAACACTGAAGCTTTCTTT; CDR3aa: CASSFVDRYNTEAFF
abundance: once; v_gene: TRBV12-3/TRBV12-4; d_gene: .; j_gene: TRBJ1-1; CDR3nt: TGTGCCAGCAGTGTAGGAAGTAACACTGAAGCTTTCTTT; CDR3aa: CASSVGSNTEAFF
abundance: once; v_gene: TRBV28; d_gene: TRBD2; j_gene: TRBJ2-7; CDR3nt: TGTGCCAGCAAGGATCGGAGTAGCGGGAGCGGAGGCTCCTACAATGAGCAGTACTTC; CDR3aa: CASKDRSSGSGGSYNEQYF
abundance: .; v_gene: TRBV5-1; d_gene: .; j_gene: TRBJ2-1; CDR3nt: TGCGCCAGCAGCTCGACTCTATCCAATGAGCAGTTCTTC; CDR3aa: CASSSTLSNEQFF
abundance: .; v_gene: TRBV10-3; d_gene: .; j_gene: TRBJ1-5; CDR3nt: TGTGCCATCAGTGAGTCTAGAGGGAGTGGCAATCAGCCCCAGCATTTT; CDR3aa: CAISESRGSGNQPQHF
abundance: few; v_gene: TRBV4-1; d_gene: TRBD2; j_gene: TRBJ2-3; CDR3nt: TGCGCCAGCAGCCAAGATCGCGTCCTAGCGGAGGACACAGATACGCAGTATTTT; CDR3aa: CASSQDRVLAEDTDTQYF
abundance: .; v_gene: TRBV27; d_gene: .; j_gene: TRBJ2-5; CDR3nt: TGTGCCAGCAGAGGGACGTCCGGGGGGACCCAGTACTTC; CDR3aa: CASRGTSGGTQYF
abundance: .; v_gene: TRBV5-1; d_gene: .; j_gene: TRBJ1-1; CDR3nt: TGCGCCAGCAGCCTTATTGCGGGGACGGTAGGGACTGAAGCTTTCTTT; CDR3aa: CASSLIAGTVGTEAFF
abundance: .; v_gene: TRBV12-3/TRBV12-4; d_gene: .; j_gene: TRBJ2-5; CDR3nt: TGTGACAGCAGTTTTTTACAGCAAAAAGAGACCCAGTACTTC; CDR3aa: CDSSFLQQKETQYF
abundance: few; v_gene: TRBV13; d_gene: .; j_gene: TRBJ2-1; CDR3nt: TGTGCCAGCAGCTTAGAGGGAGGAGTGGGGTGTGAGCAGTTCTTC; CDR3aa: CASSLEGGVGCEQFF